This T cell receptor (beta chain) is from a study of lymphopenia after photon versus proton radiotherapy (dated by TCRdb to the late 2010s). About the investigation overall: The study compared the immunological effects of photon versus proton radiation therapy in patients with gastrointestinal tumors who developed high-grade lymphopenia. The cohort comprised about 19 patients with gastrointestinal tumors who received either photon or proton therapy and then developed lymphopenia. The goal of the study was to describe how the two radiation modalities differ in their effects on the immune system.

The CDR3 holds 12 amino acids from the cysteine to the phenylalanine. Only CDR3 DNA is held: 36 bases, read in frame from base 1. Trimming costs V 0 bases and J 9 bases, and their ends lie 8 bases apart. CDR1 and CDR2, looked up from the germline V gene (reference sequence), are LNHNV and YYDKDF. The library was built by means of the immunoSEQ multiplex PCR assay. Deep sequencing of rearranged TCR beta loci, alongside multiparametric flow cytometry, was used to profile T cell repertoires. Imported from immuneACCESS, the table was reduced by TCRdb to in-frame sequences with V and J called. These copies leave out some clones; in studies compared against another copy, an unresolved V gene accounts for under half, and the cause of the remainder is not known. The sample yields 40,000 or so clones; over 75% were counted once. The ten largest clones take up around 2% of the sample. The sample holds a few counts of this clone. It has no known antigen specificity. The record has no base qualities; no much larger clone is one base away. Other DNA sequences within the sample encode an identical CDR3.

Study-wide conclusions, independent of this receptor: Among patients across the cohort who died, overall survival time showed an inverse correlation with a larger post-nadir drop in TCR diversity. After the lymphocyte count nadir, photon-treated repertoires showed oligoclonal expansion, especially of CD8+ Temra cells, which drove the drop in diversity. The survival association was assessed only in patients who died, and the authors presented better survival with proton therapy as a possibility rather than a demonstrated result. Proton-treated patients stayed relatively stable during treatment, while photon-treated patients lost naive T cells and TCR diversity and gained effector/memory populations.

This specimen consisted of peripheral blood, obtained from a patient treated with photon-based radiotherapy. The rearranged segments are TRBV15 and TRBJ1-2; 5 matching bases give a weak D call of TRBD1. This TCR was sampled from a man aged 35 to 55 with gastric cancer. The CDR3: CATSRDQGSYTF. The DNA is TGTGCCACCAGCAGAGATCAGGGTAGCTACACCTTC.